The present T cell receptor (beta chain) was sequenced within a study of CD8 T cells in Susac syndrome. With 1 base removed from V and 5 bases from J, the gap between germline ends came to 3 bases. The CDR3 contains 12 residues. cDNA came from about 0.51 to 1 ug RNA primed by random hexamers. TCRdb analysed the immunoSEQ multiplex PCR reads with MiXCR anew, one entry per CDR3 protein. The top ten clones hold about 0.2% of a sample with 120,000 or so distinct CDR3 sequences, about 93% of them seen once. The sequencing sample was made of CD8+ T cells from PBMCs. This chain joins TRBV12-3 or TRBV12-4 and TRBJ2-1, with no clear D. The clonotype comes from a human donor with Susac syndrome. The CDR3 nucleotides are TGTGCCAGCAGTTTAGAAGACAATGAGCAGTTCTTC. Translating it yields CASSLEDNEQFF.